This TCR beta chain is from a study of response to subunit inactivated influenza vaccine. Overall study results and limits: Authors suggested seasonal influenza vaccinations each recruit few new T cells.

A few counts support this clonotype. Its matching antigen is unknown. Germline V gene lookup returns CDR1 MNHNY and CDR2 SVGAGI (reference sequence). The CDR3 runs to 13 residues. V was pared by 2 bases and J by 10 bases, with 12 bases between. TCRdb reprocessed the RT-PCR reads with MiXCR, giving one entry per CDR3 protein. This sample has about 190,000 distinct CDR3 sequences, with approximately 15% found just once. The chain recombines TRBV6-6 with TRBJ1-5; possible D gene TRBD1, 6 bases. The TCR comes from a man in his fifties who received an inactivated influenza vaccine. Sequenced material: CD8+ T cells sorted from PBMCs, taken around 5 days after vaccination. The CDR3 DNA is TGTGCCAGCAGTTACGCAGGGGCTCAACCCCAGCATTTT. It translates to CASSYAGAQPQHF.